This TCR beta chain was sequenced for a study of cytomegalovirus exposure and HLA in healthy donors (dated by TCRdb to 2016 to 2017). With regard to the full study: An earlier analysis of approximately 640 of the donors reported about 290 Gb of sequence data and 117 million unique TCR beta sequences from about 179 million T cells. Approximately 300 gigabases of sequencing data and around 90 million unique TCR sequences made up an early release that covered nearly 650 HLA-typed donors. Among the roughly 400 genotyped donors, approximately 76% belonged to the genetic ancestry cluster associated with self-reported Caucasian donors. The study aimed to test whether cataloging public T cell receptors could reveal signatures of past pathogen exposure. The T cell repertoires of about 700 subjects were profiled by immunosequencing and related to cytomegalovirus serostatus. In addition to the first cohort of around 670 subjects, a separate validation cohort of 100 to 150 different subjects was used. To predict cytomegalovirus infection status, the study combined high-throughput TCR immunosequencing, statistical association of individual TCRs with disease status, and machine learning. To study patterns of TCR occurrence, a later analysis re-analyzed previously published TCR beta repertoires from around 660 donors and added high-resolution HLA genotyping. In the later analysis, no new phenotypic data were used to find candidate immune exposures; instead, reliance was placed on TCR beta sequences and their occurrence across donors. An earlier analysis of roughly 600 of the donors used high-throughput TCR beta sequencing to judge whether each TCR beta V gene segment behaved as functional or pseudogenic. Donor age, sex, ethnicity and CMV serostatus were compiled alongside the repertoire data. In a later genetic analysis, genome-wide SNP genotypes for about 65% of the roughly 700 donors were used, and that subset was treated as a discovery cohort. All discovery cohort repertoires had been generated using a single sequencing platform. HLA typing included class I and class II loci at four-digit resolution. Typing coverage differed by locus: A, B, C, DRB1 and DQB1 were typed in about 620-630 donors, DQA1 in 500 to 550, DPA1 in 600 to 610, and DPB1 in 472. Because of strong linkage in the cohort, 5 or 6 DR-DQ haplotypes were treated as single units for association and clustering. Across approximately 400 genotyped donors of the cohort, an average of about 240,000 unique TCR beta nucleotide sequences per donor were sequenced, and roughly 20% of those sequences were non-productive. The full study reports these points: Linkage disequilibrium might explain the correlated functional status among segregating V segments, but an unknown experimental factor could not be ruled out. Compared with the roughly 710-donor mean, donors in an Asian-associated ancestry cluster had fewer N-insertions in productive TCRs, according to a later genetic analysis. The authors suggested that the approach could potentially be extended to other disease states and immunological phenotypes. A later analysis found that most CMV-associated TCR beta chains appeared HLA-restricted, with HLA associations seemingly driven largely by CMV exposure. In a later analysis, TCR association rates were found to vary across HLA loci, with the most associated TCRs seen for DRB1 alleles and the fewest for HLA-C alleles. HLA typing was unavailable for some donors at each locus, so association tests used only the typed subset. A further reported finding was that TCR beta sequences accurately predicted the HLA-A and HLA-B alleles for most subjects in the first cohort. This cohort had only TCR beta chains sequenced, and the lack of alpha or paired-chain data limited which features could be detected. Because the 87-base-pair reads could not distinguish some IMGT-functional V segments, including TRBV6-2 and TRBV6-3, those segments were excluded. Across donors, most TCR sequences were observed very rarely, whereas some public TCRs were present in many individuals. Roughly uniform sequencing depth across donors was assumed in presence/absence analyses, although this assumption may not hold. When HLA alleles, especially DR and DQ, strongly co-occurred, attributing TCR associations to individual alleles was difficult. A later analysis found that HLA-associated TCR beta chains were more clonally expanded and had lower generation probabilities than equally common non-associated chains. For the cohort, immune exposure information was limited to CMV serostatus. According to a later analysis, parvovirus B19, influenza, CMV and Epstein-Barr virus appeared linked to several top co-occurrence clusters. In vitro tests confirmed that a few of the cytomegalovirus-associated TCR beta chains recognize cytomegalovirus antigens. A cluster of highly shared sequence variants was judged likely to be a technical artifact of the sequencing pipeline. In the study, roughly 160 TCR beta chains were listed as associated with cytomegalovirus. Broadly in line with IMGT annotations, most TCR beta V segments showed up in productive rearrangements about 87% or about 30% of the time in an earlier analysis of several hundred of the donors. In both the original and validation cohorts, the classifier was reported to diagnose cytomegalovirus status with high specificity and sensitivity. At a false discovery rate of 0.05, a later analysis linked approximately 18,000 TCR beta sequences to specific HLA alleles. Because counts were too low, seventeen rarely observed V segments, including chromosome 9 orphons, were left out of the earlier analysis of about 620 of the donors. A later genetic analysis associated a missense DCLRE1C variant with V-gene and J-gene trimming of TCR beta chains, and an independent cohort replicated the association.

V is shortened by 5 bases, J by 2 bases, and the region joining them spans 21 bases. The CDR3 runs 18 amino acids, cysteine and phenylalanine included. Of all the DNA, just the CDR3 is kept, 54 bases in frame from base 1. In the germline V gene, CDR1 corresponds to SGHTA and CDR2 to FQGTGA. The cohort was made up of about 610 healthy bone marrow donors. At the time of sampling, every cohort member was nominally healthy, though immune exposures that went unrecorded were likely present. The donor tested CMV seronegative, placing the donor among the 352 seronegative members of the cohort. Every donor gave a peripheral blood sample, and the peripheral blood mononuclear cells from that sample were used for TCR beta sequencing. The Qiagen DNeasy Blood Extraction Kit was used to extract genomic DNA from the blood cell samples. Libraries were constructed by the immunoSEQ multiplex PCR assay. For the multiplex PCR, a mixture combining 60 forward primers for TCR Vbeta segments and 13 reverse primers for TCR Jbeta segments was used. The CDR3 region of rearranged TCR beta genes was amplified from genomic DNA by a multiplex PCR assay. Amplified TCR beta libraries were sequenced as 87-base-pair reads on the Illumina HiSeq System. The authors processed their data as follows. A later analysis tallied tens of millions of unique TCR beta chains across the 610 or so repertoires, and about 12 million of those chains were shared by two or more donors. A nearest-neighbor algorithm error-corrected the raw reads and collapsed the reads into unique sequences, merging closely related sequences to remove PCR and sequencing errors. CDR3 sequences were aligned to IMGT reference sequences to assign V, D and J gene segments. Each retained sequence needed at least a six-nucleotide match to both a V gene segment and a J gene segment. A rearrangement counted as productive if the CDR3 had no stop codons and remained in frame with V and J, and every other rearrangement counted as non-productive. Following IMGT convention, CDR3 was defined as the stretch from the second conserved V-encoded cysteine up to the conserved J-encoded phenylalanine. The earlier analysis of more than 450 of the donors excluded sequences that lacked an unambiguous match to a single V gene segment. In an earlier analysis of about 590 of the donors, a V segment was called functional when productive rearrangements were above 56.7%, and segregating when the standard deviation between donors exceeded 5%. A statistical classification framework was built to diagnose cytomegalovirus status from the catalog of TCR beta chain sequences. A later analysis assigned V and J genes by comparing TCR nucleotide sequences with IMGT/GENE-DB human TR gene sequences. A later analysis assigned CDR3 sequences and most-parsimonious VDJ recombination scenarios with the TCRdist pipeline. A later analysis defined each TCR beta chain by its CDR3 amino acid sequence plus V-gene family, and excluded reads lacking a unique V-gene family. In a later analysis, nearly 600 highly shared, low-generation-probability nucleotide sequences were removed to address suspected cross-contamination and a sequencing artifact. In a later analysis, a clonal expansion index for each public chain was calculated from normalized within-repertoire ranks of inferred template counts. Generation probabilities in a later analysis came from a VDJ recombination model fitted to out-of-frame rearrangements, and those results were checked against IGoR. In a later analysis, hypergeometric tests were used to score TCR-TCR, TCR-HLA and TCR-CMV co-occurrence, with a repertoire-size bias correction applied to TCR pairs. A later analysis estimated false discovery rates by permuting HLA or CMV assignments 20 times. A later analysis grouped co-occurring TCRs with DBSCAN, adding TCRdist sequence similarity when clustering within HLA-allele-positive subsets. For co-occurrence clustering, repertoires with fewer than 30,000 or more than 120,000 public chains were excluded, along with 5 or 6 repertoires with anomalous nucleotide sharing. TCRdb carries this immuneACCESS record with in-frame sequences only. Its versions omit some clonotypes, under half of them owing to an unresolved V gene in the studies checked, with the rest unexplained. D and trimming were read from the DNA, whereas the V and J calls and clone size are those reported in that table. Here the sample has hundreds of thousands of clones; about 87% occur a single time. The biggest ten clones account for approximately 2.2% of the sample.

Turning to this clone: Its antigen has not been determined. Qualities for individual bases were not recorded, and no much larger clone is one base off.

Sequenced: PBMCs. This clonotype was obtained from a woman aged 18-29 years in good health and CMV-seronegative. This receptor chain uses TRBV7-3 and TRBJ2-2, with TRBD2 tentatively as D gene (6 bases match). CDR3 region: CASSPSSRAGINTGELFF. The nucleotide sequence reads TGTGCCAGCAGCCCCTCGTCCAGGGCGGGGATAAACACCGGGGAGCTGTTTTTT.